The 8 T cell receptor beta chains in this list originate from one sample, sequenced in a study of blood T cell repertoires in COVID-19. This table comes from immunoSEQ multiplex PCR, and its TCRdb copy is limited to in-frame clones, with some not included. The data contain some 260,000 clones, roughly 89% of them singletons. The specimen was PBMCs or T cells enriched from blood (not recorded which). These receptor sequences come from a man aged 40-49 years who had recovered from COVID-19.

CDR3 DNA: TGTGCCAGCAGACAGGGGGAATTCTATGGCTACACCTTC. Encoded protein: CASRQGEFYGYTF. The J gene is TRBJ1-2, the V gene TRBV12-3 or TRBV12-4; 8 positions match TRBD1. This CDR3 contains 13 residues. J lost 4 bases, V lost 6 bases, and 4 bases had no gene match.

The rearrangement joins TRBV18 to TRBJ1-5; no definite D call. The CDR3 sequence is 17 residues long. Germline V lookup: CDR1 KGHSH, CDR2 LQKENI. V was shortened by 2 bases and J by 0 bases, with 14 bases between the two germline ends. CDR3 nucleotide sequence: TGTGCCAGCTCACCAACTGGTGGCAGGAATAGCAATCAGCCCCAGCATTTT. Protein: CASSPTGGRNSNQPQHF.

The CDR3 spells CASSPLGSSLETQYF. The CDR3 coding sequence is TGTGCCAGCAGCCCTCTGGGGAGTAGCTTGGAGACCCAGTACTTC. This chain joins TRBV9 and TRBJ2-5; TRBD2 might be the D (5 bases). CDR1 and CDR2 (germline): SGDLS, YYNGEE. The V end lost 4 bases, the J end lost 5 bases, and 18 bases lay between the germline ends. The CDR3 extends over 15 amino acids.

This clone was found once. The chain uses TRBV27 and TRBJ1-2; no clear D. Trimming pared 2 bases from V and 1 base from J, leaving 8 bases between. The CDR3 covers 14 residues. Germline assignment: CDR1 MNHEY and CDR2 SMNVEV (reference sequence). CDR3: CASSLKGLNYGYTF. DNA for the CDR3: TGTGCCAGCAGTTTAAAAGGACTTAACTATGGCTACACCTTC.

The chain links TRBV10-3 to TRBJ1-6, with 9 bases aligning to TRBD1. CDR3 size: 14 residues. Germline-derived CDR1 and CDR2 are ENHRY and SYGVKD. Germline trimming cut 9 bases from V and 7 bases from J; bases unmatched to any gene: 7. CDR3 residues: CAITIQGANSPLHF. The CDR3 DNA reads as TGTGCCATAACTATACAGGGGGCAAATTCACCCCTCCACTTT.

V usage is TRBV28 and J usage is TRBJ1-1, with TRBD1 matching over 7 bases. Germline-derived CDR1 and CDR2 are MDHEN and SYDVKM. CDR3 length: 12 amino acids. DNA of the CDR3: TGTGCAGGCGGCACAGGGGCCGCTGAAGCTTTCTTT. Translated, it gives CAGGTGAAEAFF.

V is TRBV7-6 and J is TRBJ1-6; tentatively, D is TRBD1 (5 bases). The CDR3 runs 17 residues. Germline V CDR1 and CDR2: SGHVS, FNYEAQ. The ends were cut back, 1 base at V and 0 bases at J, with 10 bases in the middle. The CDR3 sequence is CASSLETGSSYNSPLHF. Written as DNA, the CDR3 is TGTGCCAGCAGCTTAGAAACAGGAAGCTCCTATAATTCACCCCTCCACTTT.

Here the CDR3 reads CASSEMSGAVQPQHF. CDR3 in DNA: TGTGCCAGCAGTGAAATGTCAGGGGCGGTTCAGCCCCAGCATTTT. The gene calls are TRBV2 and TRBJ1-5; D perhaps matches TRBD1 (6 bases). Germline V CDR1 and CDR2: SNHLY, FYNNEI. Trimming left V 2 bases short and J 6 bases short, with 14 bases between. The CDR3 runs to 15 residues.